This T cell receptor beta chain is drawn from a study of blood T cell repertoires in COVID-19. Per germline, CDR1 SEHNR and CDR2 FQNEAQ (reference sequence). This CDR3 has 14 amino acids. The V gene lost 0 bases and the J gene lost 6 bases, with 8 bases spanning the gap. This clone was seen more than once but under ten times. Authors' methods: Estimation of nucleated cell counts relied on the amplification of reference gene primers. The protocol was immunoSEQ multiplex PCR, while the TCRdb copy is restricted to in-frame clones and leaves out a portion. The V and J calls and the clone size are those of that table, but D and trimming were determined from the DNA. The table includes 150,000 to 200,000 clones, approximately 90% detected once.

Sequencing was done on a sample of peripheral blood. The V and J genes are TRBV7-9 and TRBJ2-2, with unresolved D. The sequence was collected from a man aged 40-50 years with active or convalescent COVID-19. The CDR3 sequence: CASSLAYMAGELFF. CDR3 in DNA: TGTGCCAGCAGCTTAGCTTACATGGCCGGGGAGCTGTTTTTT.